Included here is one TCR beta chain sequence, with context. These data originate in a study of blood T cell repertoires in COVID-19. For the study at large: T cells, B-cell-depleted T cells, or PBMCs provided the cDNA or gDNA that served as material.

In the source study's methods: Estimation of nucleated cell counts relied on the amplification of reference gene primers. TCRdb keeps only in-frame clones here, not all; method: immunoSEQ multiplex PCR. For V, J and clone size, that table is used; D and trimming come from the DNA. The sample records around 300,000 clones, around 86% being singletons. CDR1 SGDLS and CDR2 YYNGEE come from the germline V gene. Trimming removed 0 bases at V and 7 bases at J, with 22 bases between. This CDR3 region has 17 residues. The chain links TRBV9 to TRBJ1-1, with TRBD1 as a possible D gene (6 bases). The sequenced sample consisted of peripheral blood. The source of this sequence is a human donor in a cohort sampled during active COVID-19. The CDR3 DNA is TGTGCCAGCAGCGTAGGGTTACAGGGAAGTCTCTCTGGTGAAGCTTTCTTT. This codes for CASSVGLQGSLSGEAFF.